The source of this TCR beta chain is a study of CXCR4 blockade with PD-1 therapy in pancreatic cancer. The archived tumor blocks came from patients without neoadjuvant therapy before resection. As regards this clone: Its specificity is not known.

General observations from the study: Sequencing covered TCRbeta chains only, not alpha chains. Convergent selection by common tumor antigens was suggested by nucleotide rearrangement counts.

The table came from immunoSEQ multiplex PCR; TCRdb's copy has only in-frame clones and leaves some out. The sample contains 6,000 or so clones, 35% of which appear only once. Losses at the gene ends were 1 base for V and 6 bases for J; bases not matched to a gene: 7. The CDR3 is made up of 15 amino acids. Germline CDR1 is SQVTM and CDR2 is ANQGSEA. The source of this sequence is a human donor with pancreatic ductal adenocarcinoma. Sequencing was carried out using tumor tissue. The chain recombines TRBV29-1 with TRBJ2-3; the match to TRBD2 covers 10 bases. In DNA, the CDR3 is TGCAGCGTTGAAGGGTCTAGCGGGAGTCTCGATACGCAGTATTTT. Its translation: CSVEGSSGSLDTQYF.